What follows describes a single T cell receptor (beta chain). The data were obtained in a study of shared clonotypes between healthy human individuals. CDR3 length equals 15 residues. CDR1 and CDR2 (germline): SGHNT, YYREEE (reference sequence). After removal of 4 bases from V and 0 bases from J, the junction contained 5 bases not matched to a gene. Some clones are missing from TCRdb's copy, which holds only in-frame ones; the method was immunoSEQ multiplex PCR. The sample includes around 1,100,000 clones, roughly 80% seen only once; the top ten take 0.7% to 0.95%. Sequenced sample: memory CD4+ T cells from PBMCs. Subset: CD45RA-negative fraction. This sequence joins TRBV5-4 and TRBJ2-3, with 7 bases identical to TRBD1. The receptor comes from a man between 18 and 29 years old in good health. Some clones in this sample may be carry-over from other donors' samples. CDR3 sequence: CASSRGQTSTDTQYF. The CDR3 nucleotides are TGTGCCAGCAGCCGGGGACAGACTAGCACAGATACGCAGTATTTT.